Below, 6 T cell receptor beta chains from the same sample are listed, as sequenced in a study of neurological immune-mediated disorders. TCRdb analysed the 5' RACE reads with MiXCR anew, one entry per CDR3 protein. The table records 80,000 to 100,000 distinct CDR3 sequences, about 5.6% of them present only once. This sample's time point: longitudinal time-point 2. Sequencing was done on a sample of PBMCs. The receptor source for this set is a woman aged 55-75 years with multiple sclerosis.

This clonotype was found many times. The rearrangement joins TRBV20-1 to TRBJ2-3, with 13 positions matching TRBD2. CDR1 and CDR2 from the germline V gene are DFQATT and SNEGSKA (reference sequence). V dropped 6 bases and J dropped 2; count of bases not matched to a gene: 14. The CDR3 totals 18 residues. As DNA, the CDR3 is TGCAGTGCGACACTAGCGGGGGGGCGGTCGGAGTTCACAGATACGCAGTATTTT. Its protein is CSATLAGGRSEFTDTQYF.

This clonotype was observed at least ten times. The rearrangement uses TRBV20-1 and TRBJ1-6, with 10 bases aligning to TRBD1. With 6 bases clipped from V and 10 bases from J, the junction kept 9 bases outside the gene matches. This CDR3 region has 14 residues. The germline V gene has CDR1 DFQATT and CDR2 SNEGSKA (reference sequence). The CDR3 sequence is CSATIDRGQSPLHF. DNA of the CDR3: TGCAGTGCCACAATTGACAGGGGGCAATCACCCCTCCACTTT.

At least ten counts were recorded for this clonotype. The chain combines TRBV9 with TRBJ2-3; D not resolved. This CDR3 is built from 14 residues. CDR1 is SGDLS and CDR2 is YYNGEE in the germline V gene. Trimming pared 6 bases from V and 1 base from J, leaving 12 bases between. In nucleotides, the CDR3 is TGTGCCAGCAATCAAGGGCTAGGCACAGATACGCAGTATTTT. It is translated as CASNQGLGTDTQYF.

This clonotype was detected ten times or more. One end of the junction is discordant with germline, which a read error may explain. J is TRBJ2-7 and V is TRBV20-1; D is undetermined. CDR3 length: 13 residues. Germline values: CDR1 DFQATT, CDR2 SNEGSKA (reference sequence). CDR3 DNA sequence: TGCAGTGCAAGAGAGGACGTAACCTACGAGCAGTACTTC. Protein sequence: CSAREDVTYEQYF.

This clonotype was seen only a few times. This chain links TRBV5-6 with TRBJ1-1; TRBD1 agrees at 8 bases. The CDR3 runs to 15 residues. The V segment lost 4 bases and the J segment 4 bases; nucleotides outside the gene matches: 9. Germline values: CDR1 SGHDT, CDR2 YYEEEE. The CDR3 nucleotides read TGTGCCAGCAGCGGGCGGACAGGGTTTAGCACTGAAGCTTTCTTT. Translation gives CASSGRTGFSTEAFF. Together with reference TRBV5-6 and TRBJ1-1, the CDR3 gives the full variable domain: DAGVTQSPTHLIKTRGQQVTLRCSPKSGHDTVSWYQQALGQGPQFIFQYYEEEERQRGNFPDRFSGHQFPNYSSELNVNALLLGDSALYLCASSGRTGFSTEAFFGQGTRLTVV.

This clonotype was picked up many times. The J gene is TRBJ1-2, the V gene TRBV29-1; the D is unclear. The germline gives CDR1 SQVTM, CDR2 ANQGSEA. This CDR3 is built from 12 residues. Between the trimmed V and J ends, which lost 4 bases and 8 bases, there was a span of 14 bases. CDR3 coding DNA: TGCAGCGTTGTTGAGACAACGGGCGGCTACACCTTC. Amino acid sequence: CSVVETTGGYTF.